These 6 T cell receptor beta chains originate from one sample sequenced in a study of technical replicates of blood from a few donors. Clones were sequenced by immunoSEQ multiplex PCR, and TCRdb holds only the in-frame ones, with some missing. The top ten clones hold around 4.5% of a sample with 68,000 or so clones, roughly 90% of them seen once. The sample was PBMCs. The receptors shown here come from a human donor in good health. Some clones in this sample may be carry-over from other donors' samples.

V and J are TRBV15 and TRBJ1-6, with TRBD1 matching over 9 bases. With V trimmed by 4 bases and J by 10 bases, 8 bases remained unmatched. This CDR3 comprises 15 residues. Germline CDR1 reads LNHNV; CDR2 reads YYDKDF (reference sequence). CDR3 in amino acids: CATSKGQGLGSPLHF. As DNA, the CDR3 is TGTGCCACCAGCAAGGGACAGGGCCTAGGATCACCCCTCCACTTT.

In this sample, this clone turned up once. J is TRBJ2-3 and V is TRBV27; 11 positions agree with TRBD2. Germline V CDR1 and CDR2: MNHEY, SMNVEV (reference sequence). The ends lost 4 bases at V and 3 bases at J; junction bases unmatched: 9. The CDR3 consists of 17 residues. For the CDR3, the DNA is TGTGCCAGCAGTTCACAATTAGCGGGGGGGCCGACAGATACGCAGTATTTT. Translation gives CASSSQLAGGPTDTQYF.

The rearrangement joins TRBV7-8 to TRBJ1-2; 10 nucleotides agree with TRBD1. Trimming removed 3 bases from V and 3 bases from J; junction bases left unmatched: 1. The CDR3 spans 14 residues. In germline, CDR1 is SGHVS, CDR2 FQNEAQ. The CDR3 DNA is TGTGCCAGCAGCTTGACAGGGGGCGACTATGGCTACACCTTC. It is translated as CASSLTGGDYGYTF.

This clone was picked up a small number of times. The rearrangement links TRBV1 to TRBJ2-2; the D segment call TRBD2 is taken from the table without a DNA check. TRBV1 is noted as a pseudogene. The CDR3 loop spans 11 amino acids. CDR3 DNA: TGCACCAAGAGGGAGACCGGGGAGCTGTTTTTT. Its translation is CTKRETGELFF.

The gene calls are TRBV5-6 and TRBJ1-1; D might be TRBD1 (6 bases). The ends were cut back, 2 bases at V and 0 bases at J, with 14 bases in the middle. The CDR3 has 16 residues. CDR1 is SGHDT, CDR2 YYEEEE, per germline. The CDR3 DNA is TGTGCCAGCAGCTTAGGATCAGGGGTTATGAACACTGAAGCTTTCTTT. This codes for CASSLGSGVMNTEAFF.

This chain connects TRBV5-1 to TRBJ2-2; 9 bases are a match to TRBD1. Trimming at V came to 3 bases and at J to 5 bases, leaving 11 bases not matched to a gene. CDR3 size: 17 residues. Germline assignment: CDR1 SGHRS and CDR2 YFSETQ. CDR3 loop: CASSSGTGFSWTGELFF. CDR3 DNA sequence: TGCGCCAGCAGCTCCGGGACAGGGTTTTCTTGGACCGGGGAGCTGTTTTTT.